This entry lists 23 T cell receptor beta chains sequenced from one sample in a study of CD8+ T cells in alopecia areata. Sample treatment: oral pan-JAK inhibitor, 5-10 mg twice daily. Extraction of RNA preceded its reverse transcription into cDNA, which served as the sequencing template. Produced via immunoSEQ multiplex PCR; TCRdb's table is partial and in-frame only. The repertoire includes approximately 100,000 clones, around 86% of them detected once, and around 10% sits in the top ten. The material was CD8+ T cells sorted from blood, obtained around week 31, from a patient treated with tofacitinib. The source of these receptors is a human donor with alopecia areata.

The rearrangement links TRBV7-3 to TRBJ2-1; possible D gene TRBD1, 6 bases. The germline CDR1 and CDR2 sequences are SGHTA and FQGTGA. The CDR3 is 14 amino acids. Trimming shortened V by 4 bases and J by 0 bases, and 7 bases separated the two germline ends. The CDR3 is CASSSDSSYNEQFF. The CDR3 DNA is TGTGCCAGCAGCTCGGACAGCTCCTACAATGAGCAGTTCTTC.

V and J are TRBV4-1 and TRBJ2-1; D perhaps matches TRBD1 (5 bases). CDR3 length: 14 residues. Trimming stripped 0 bases from V and 5 bases from J, with 8 bases between. The germline V gene has CDR1 MGHRA and CDR2 YSYEKL. CDR3 in DNA: TGCGCCAGCAGCCAAGATGCAGGGAACAATGAGCAGTTCTTC. The encoded protein is CASSQDAGNNEQFF.

The genes are TRBV7-9 and TRBJ2-7; the match to TRBD1 covers 9 bases. With 2 bases clipped from V and 2 bases from J, the junction kept 1 base outside the gene matches. CDR1 is SEHNR, CDR2 FQNEAQ, per germline (reference sequence). This CDR3 comprises 14 residues. CDR3: CASSLRQGAYEQYF. Written as DNA, the CDR3 is TGTGCCAGCAGCTTAAGACAGGGGGCCTACGAGCAGTACTTC. The complete variable domain, with remaining parts taken from reference TRBV7-9 and TRBJ2-7, reads DTGVSQNPRHKITKRGQNVTFRCDPISEHNRLYWYRQTLGQGPEFLTYFQNEAQLEKSRLLSDRFSAERPKGSFSTLEIQRTEQGDSAMYLCASSLRQGAYEQYFGPGTRLTVT.

The chain is built from TRBV6-5 and TRBJ2-7; unclear D gene. The CDR3 covers 15 residues. The V end lost 2 bases, the J end lost 1 base, and 12 bases lay between the germline ends. In germline, CDR1 is MNHEY, CDR2 SVGAGI. The CDR3 DNA reads as TGTGCCAGCAGTTACATAACGGACGGATCCTACGAGCAGTACTTC. As protein: CASSYITDGSYEQYF.

The rearrangement joins TRBV9 to TRBJ2-7; D may be TRBD1 or TRBD2 (6 bases each). There are 14 residues in the CDR3. CDR1 is SGDLS, CDR2 YYNGEE, per germline. V was trimmed by 4 bases and J by 1 base, leaving 12 bases between them. The CDR3 region is CASSRGADSYEQYF. The CDR3 DNA reads TGTGCCAGCAGCAGGGGGGCGGATTCCTACGAGCAGTACTTC.

This clone was detected only a few times. The CDR3 nucleotides are TGTGCCAGCACCAAAGACGGGACTAATGGTGAGCAGTTCTTC. Translating gives CASTKDGTNGEQFF. This chain joins TRBV27 and TRBJ2-1; 7 nucleotides line up with TRBD2. Trimming took 7 bases from V and 9 from J; bases not matched to a gene: 12. The germline V gene has CDR1 MNHEY and CDR2 SMNVEV (reference sequence). There are 14 residues in the CDR3.

In nucleotides, the CDR3 is TGTGCCAGCAGTTTATCGAGGACAGGAGGGAGTGAAGCTTTCTTT. Protein: CASSLSRTGGSEAFF. The chain joins TRBV27 to TRBJ1-1; the match to TRBD1 covers 7 bases. V trimming: 0 bases; J trimming: 7 bases; junction bases outside the gene matches: 8. In germline, CDR1 is MNHEY, CDR2 SMNVEV (reference sequence). The CDR3 is 15 amino acids.

This clone was seen more than once but under ten times. The V gene is TRBV27, the J gene TRBJ2-1; TRBD2 matches at 7 bases. The CDR3 has 15 amino acids. Unmatched junction bases numbered 10, after V lost 7 bases and J lost 4 bases. Germline V gene lookup returns CDR1 MNHEY and CDR2 SMNVEV (reference sequence). CDR3 nucleotide sequence: TGTGCCAGCACGGATGGGGCTAGCGGATACAATGAGCAGTTCTTC. Amino acids: CASTDGASGYNEQFF.

The genes are TRBV14 and TRBJ2-1; D remains ambiguous. V was trimmed by 4 bases and J by 0 bases, leaving 7 bases between them. The germline CDR1 and CDR2 sequences are SGHDN and FVKESK. The CDR3 has 14 residues. CDR3 sequence reads: CASSPPGSYNEQFF. CDR3 sequence (DNA): TGTGCCAGCAGCCCCCCGGGCTCCTACAATGAGCAGTTCTTC.

This clone came up a few times. The chain has TRBV9 and TRBJ2-7, with a possible D match to TRBD2 (5 bases). Germline-derived CDR1 and CDR2 are SGDLS and YYNGEE. The V and J ends lost 1 base and 0 bases respectively, with 11 bases between them. The CDR3 totals 15 residues. In DNA, the CDR3 is TGTGCCAGCAGCGTATCGTTTGCGGGCTCCTACGAGCAGTACTTC. Protein sequence: CASSVSFAGSYEQYF.

This clone was observed a handful of times. This chain connects TRBV5-5 to TRBJ2-3; D is possibly TRBD1 (6 bases). Trimming pared 0 bases from V and 0 bases from J, leaving 8 bases between. Germline CDR1 SGHKS, CDR2 YYEKEE (reference sequence). There are 15 residues in the CDR3. CDR3 nucleotide sequence: TGTGCCAGCAGCTTGGGACAGGAAAGCACAGATACGCAGTATTTT. Translation gives CASSLGQESTDTQYF.

The rearrangement links TRBV2 to TRBJ1-1; 7 nucleotides agree with TRBD1. V was pared by 0 bases and J by 4 bases, with 2 bases of the junction left unmatched. The germline CDR1 and CDR2 sequences are SNHLY and FYNNEI. The CDR3 has 14 amino acids. CDR3 sequence reads: CASSEAQGVTEAFF. CDR3 sequence (DNA): TGTGCCAGCAGTGAAGCGCAGGGGGTCACTGAAGCTTTCTTT.

The rearrangement uses TRBV29-1 and TRBJ2-1; 13 positions match TRBD2. Germline CDR1 is SQVTM and CDR2 is ANQGSEA. The junction had 5 bases not matched to a gene; V was cut back by 3 bases and J by 3 bases. The CDR3 is 16 amino acids. The CDR3 here is CSVEGLAGINYNEQFF. The CDR3 region has the DNA TGCAGCGTTGAGGGACTAGCGGGAATCAACTACAATGAGCAGTTCTTC.

The rearrangement joins TRBV7-9 to TRBJ2-3; 12 bases map to TRBD2. Looked up from germline, CDR1 is SEHNR and CDR2 is FQNEAQ (reference sequence). The CDR3 extends over 16 amino acids. V shed 5 bases, J shed 3 bases, and the junction held 6 bases outside the gene matches. Written as DNA, the CDR3 is TGTGCCAGCAGCCCGCTAGCGGGGGGGAAGACAGATACGCAGTATTTT. This encodes CASSPLAGGKTDTQYF.

This clone turned up a few times. The V gene is TRBV19, the J gene TRBJ1-1; D call uncertain. The germline V and J ends were trimmed by 3 bases and 4 bases, with 9 bases remaining between them. The germline CDR1 and CDR2 sequences are LNHDA and SQIVND (reference sequence). The CDR3 is 13 residues long. The DNA for the CDR3 is TGTGCCAGTAGTATCTGGGGAACCACTGAAGCTTTCTTT. Translating it yields CASSIWGTTEAFF.

The rearrangement joins TRBV30 to TRBJ1-1; maybe TRBD1 (5 bases). Germline CDR1 GTSNPN, CDR2 SVGIG (reference sequence). V lost 4 bases and J 6 bases, leaving 12 bases between the germline ends. The CDR3 is 12 amino acids. The CDR3 is CAWKGTGAEAFF. The CDR3 DNA sequence: TGTGCCTGGAAAGGGACTGGGGCTGAAGCTTTCTTT.

The V gene is TRBV7-9, the J gene TRBJ2-2; perhaps TRBD1 as D (5 bases). The ends were cut back, 10 bases at V and 5 bases at J, with 14 bases in the middle. This CDR3 has 13 amino acids. CDR1 is SEHNR and CDR2 is FQNEAQ in the germline V gene (reference sequence). DNA for the CDR3: TGTGCCACCCTTCTAGGGGAAACCGGGGAGCTGTTTTTT. Amino acids: CATLLGETGELFF.

The chain has TRBV5-1 and TRBJ2-1, with TRBD2 matching over 9 bases. Unmatched junction bases numbered 10, after V lost 0 bases and J lost 0 bases. This CDR3 has 19 amino acids. CDR1 is SGHRS, CDR2 YFSETQ, per germline. CDR3 residues: CASSLVGSGGWSSYNEQFF. CDR3 in DNA: TGCGCCAGCAGCTTGGTGGGTAGCGGGGGTTGGAGCTCCTACAATGAGCAGTTCTTC.

A single count supports this clone. V usage is TRBV4-1 and J usage is TRBJ2-1, with TRBD2 matching 9 bases. The V and J ends lost 4 bases and 8 bases, in that order; junction bases with no gene match: 9. The CDR3 covers 15 residues. Germline V gives CDR1 MGHRA, CDR2 YSYEKL. The CDR3 loop reads CASSLNSGRSHEQFF. The CDR3 coding sequence is TGCGCCAGCAGCCTAAACAGCGGGAGGAGCCATGAGCAGTTCTTC.

The CDR3 loop is CASSLSQPYEQYF. Written as DNA, the CDR3 is TGTGCCAGCAGCTTAAGCCAGCCTTACGAGCAGTACTTC. The J gene is TRBJ2-7, the V gene TRBV7-9, with D unresolved. The CDR3 is made up of 13 amino acids. V lost 2 bases and J lost 4, with 9 bases in between. Germline values: CDR1 SEHNR, CDR2 FQNEAQ (reference sequence).

Regarding this clone: Distinct nucleotide sequences in the sample also encode this CDR3. CDR3 sequence reads: CSVTGTSGYEQYF. CDR3 nucleotide sequence: TGCAGCGTAACCGGGACTAGCGGCTACGAGCAGTACTTC. This rearrangement joins TRBV29-1 to TRBJ2-7; TRBD2 aligns across 11 bases. Trimming removed 6 bases from V and 3 bases from J; junction bases left unmatched: 4. This CDR3 contains 13 residues. CDR1 and CDR2 (germline): SQVTM, ANQGSEA.

This clone is a singleton in its sample. V and J are TRBV28 and TRBJ2-5; the match to TRBD1 covers 10 bases. The CDR3 runs to 15 residues. The ends lost 7 bases at V and 5 bases at J; junction bases unmatched: 10. Germline V gives CDR1 MDHEN, CDR2 SYDVKM. The CDR3: CASNPGTGAWETQYF. CDR3 nucleotides: TGTGCCAGCAACCCCGGGACAGGGGCGTGGGAGACCCAGTACTTC.

The chain uses TRBV2 and TRBJ1-1, with D possibly TRBD1 on 5 matching bases. CDR1 is SNHLY, CDR2 FYNNEI, per germline. This CDR3 has 13 residues. V was shortened by 8 bases and J by 3 bases, with 13 bases between the two germline ends. The CDR3: CASLPGPYTEAFF. The CDR3 DNA follows: TGTGCCAGCTTGCCAGGGCCTTACACTGAAGCTTTCTTT.